This record covers a single TCR beta chain. The data are from a study of cytomegalovirus exposure and HLA in healthy donors. Trimming took 10 bases from V and 2 from J, leaving 14 bases between them. The CDR3 is made up of 13 amino acids. CDR1 SNHLY and CDR2 FYNNEI come from the germline V gene. Primers included in the PCR were 60 Vbeta and 13 Jbeta primers. Study processing details: The authors later counted tens of millions of unique TCR beta chains, some 10 million of them shared. The repertoire was sequenced with immunoSEQ multiplex PCR; TCRdb's copy has only in-frame clones and lacks some. V and J calls plus clone size are reproduced from that table; the DNA served to infer D and trimming. This repertoire shows around 99,000 clones, about 76% found once; its top ten account for around 8%.

Input material: PBMCs. This sequence joins TRBV2 and TRBJ1-1; D unclear. The origin of this receptor is a man aged 35 to 55 in good health and CMV-seronegative. CDR3 loop: CATHLIPNTEAFF. The CDR3 nucleotides read TGTGCCACACACCTTATCCCCAACACTGAAGCTTTCTTT. The entire variable domain, with the rest obtained from reference TRBV2 and TRBJ1-1, is as follows: EPEVTQTPSHQVTQMGQEVILRCVPISNHLYFYWYRQILGQKVEFLVSFYNNEISEKSEIFDDQFSVERPDGSNFTLKIRSTKLEDSAMYFCATHLIPNTEAFFGQGTRLTVV.